This entry is about one T cell receptor beta chain. The antigen remains unidentified. These data come from a study of shared clonotypes between healthy human individuals. As for the study in general: Researchers drew samples from a couple of women and a few men aged 18 to 49.

The CDR3 is made up of 16 amino acids. Per germline, CDR1 ENHRY and CDR2 SYGVKD. Trimming took off 0 bases at V and 4 bases at J, with 12 bases between the two ends. Study conclusions and caveats: Generally, naive subsets came out with larger estimated richness than memory subsets. The authors expected sequencing depth to affect clonotype sharing among donors. A reduction in generation probabilities was seen for non-shared clonotypes relative to those shared by all four donors.

Sequenced by immunoSEQ multiplex PCR; TCRdb stores in-frame clones only, minus some. The sample carries roughly 2.2 million clones, about 90% recorded once. This clonotype was obtained from a man aged 18-30 years in good health. Some clones in this sample may be carry-over from other donors' samples. The chain carries TRBV10-3 and TRBJ2-2; D remains ambiguous. Sequencing used naive CD4+ T cells from PBMCs. The subset: CD45RA+ positively selected. The CDR3 reads CAISESVPWGTGELFF. In DNA, the CDR3 is TGTGCCATCAGTGAGTCGGTTCCTTGGGGCACCGGGGAGCTGTTTTTT.